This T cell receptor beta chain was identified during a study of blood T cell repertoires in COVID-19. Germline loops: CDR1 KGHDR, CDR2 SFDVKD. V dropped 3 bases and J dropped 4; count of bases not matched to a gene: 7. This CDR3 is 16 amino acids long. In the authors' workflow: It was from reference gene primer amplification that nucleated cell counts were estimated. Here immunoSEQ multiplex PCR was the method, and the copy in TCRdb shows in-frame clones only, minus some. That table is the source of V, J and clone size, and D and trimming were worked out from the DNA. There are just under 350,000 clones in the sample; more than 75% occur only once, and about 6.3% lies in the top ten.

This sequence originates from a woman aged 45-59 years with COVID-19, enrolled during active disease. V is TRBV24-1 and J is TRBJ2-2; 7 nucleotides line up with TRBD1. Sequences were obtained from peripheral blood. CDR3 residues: CATSDPRQGITGELFF. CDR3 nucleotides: TGTGCCACCAGTGATCCTCGACAGGGTATCACCGGGGAGCTGTTTTTT.